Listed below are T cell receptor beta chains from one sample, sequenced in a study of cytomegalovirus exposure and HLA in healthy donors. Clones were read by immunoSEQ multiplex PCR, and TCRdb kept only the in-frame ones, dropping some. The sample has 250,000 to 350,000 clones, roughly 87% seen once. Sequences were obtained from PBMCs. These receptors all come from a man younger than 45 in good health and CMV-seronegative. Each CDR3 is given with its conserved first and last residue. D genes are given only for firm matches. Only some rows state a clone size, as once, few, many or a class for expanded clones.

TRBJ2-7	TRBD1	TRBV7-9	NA	CASSLDRGEYEQYF	TGTGCCAGCAGCCTCGACAGGGGGGAATACGAGCAGTACTTC
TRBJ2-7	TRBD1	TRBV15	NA	CATSRGGGTGAYEQYF	TGTGCCACCAGCAGAGGTGGGGGGACAGGGGCTTACGAGCAGTACTTC
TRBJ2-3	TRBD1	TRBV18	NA	CASSLGQSNTDTQYF	TGTGCCAGCTCACTGGGACAGAGCAACACAGATACGCAGTATTTT
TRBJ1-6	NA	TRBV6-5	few	CASSSGTSVAPLHF	TGTGCCAGCAGCTCCGGGACAAGCGTTGCACCCCTCCACTTT
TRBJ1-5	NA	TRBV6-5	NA	CASSSRGNQPQHF	TGTGCCAGCAGTTCCAGGGGCAATCAGCCCCAGCATTTT
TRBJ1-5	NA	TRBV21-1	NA	CASSKARQATNQPQHF	TGTGCCAGCAGCAAAGCGCGTCAGGCCACCAATCAGCCCCAGCATTTT
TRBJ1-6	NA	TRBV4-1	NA	CASSSSFSRALSLHF	TGCGCCAGCAGCTCCTCATTTTCCAGGGCCCTATCCCTCCACTTT
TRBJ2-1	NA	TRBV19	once	CASTPGTSLRGYNEQFF	TGTGCCAGTACCCCAGGGACTTCCTTGAGAGGCTACAATGAGCAGTTCTTC
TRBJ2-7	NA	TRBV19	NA	CASSIVADLGYEQYF	TGTGCCAGTAGTATAGTAGCGGACTTGGGCTACGAGCAGTACTTC
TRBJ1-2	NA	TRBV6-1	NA	CASSGHFNYGYTF	TGTGCCAGCAGTGGACATTTTAACTATGGCTACACCTTC
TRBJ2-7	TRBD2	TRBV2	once	CASMRGTPYEQYF	TGTGCCAGCATGCGGGGGACCCCCTACGAGCAGTACTTC
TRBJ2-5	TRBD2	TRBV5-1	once	CASSLDFSTSEKETQYF	TGCGCCAGCAGCTTGGATTTTTCTACTAGCGAAAAAGAGACCCAGTACTTC
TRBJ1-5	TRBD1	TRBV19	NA	CASSSGQGGWSGQPQHF	TGTGCCAGTAGTTCTGGACAGGGAGGCTGGTCGGGTCAGCCCCAGCATTTT
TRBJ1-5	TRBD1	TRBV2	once	CASRSDGTGREPQHF	TGTGCCAGCAGATCTGACGGGACAGGGAGAGAGCCCCAGCATTTT
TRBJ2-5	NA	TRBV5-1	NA	CASSLITDSQETQYF	TGCGCCAGCAGCTTAATAACGGACAGCCAAGAGACCCAGTACTTC
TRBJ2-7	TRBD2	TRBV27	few	CASSLKRTSGGYEQYF	TGTGCCAGCAGTTTAAAGAGGACTAGCGGGGGTTACGAGCAGTACTTC
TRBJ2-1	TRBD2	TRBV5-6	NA	CASRQIAGGLREQFF	TGTGCCAGCAGACAAATAGCGGGGGGGCTCCGGGAGCAGTTCTTC